This T cell receptor (beta chain) was recovered during a study of human T cells and chemical hapten exposure (dated by TCRdb to the early 2020s). Describing the broader study: For sensitization, 2% DPC in acetone was applied to a 2 cm by 2 cm area of upper inner arm skin. Blood for TCR sequencing was provided by twenty-nine alopecia patients at one to four time points (pre-sensitization, 2, 6 and 24 weeks). In alopecia patients, the study followed how the peripheral blood TCR repertoire changed in vivo over primary and secondary sensitization to diphenylcyclopropenone (DPC), a hapten. The libraries were sequenced as a pool, and the TCR yield per sample differed mostly because of small variations in library volumes within the pool. Patch testing was done on the upper back using Finn chambers containing 0.01% DPC, and results were scored after 6 days according to International Contact Dermatitis Research Group standards. The mostly female patient cohort included alopecia areata with under or over 50% scalp involvement, alopecia totalis and alopecia universalis. Throughout the study period of around 25 weeks, patients also received therapeutic DPC doses to the scalp every week. Patient blood was sampled pre-sensitization (week 0) and at 2, 6 and about 24 weeks after DPC sensitization.

The table lists this clonotype with many counts. The specificity of this receptor is unknown. The input lacks base qualities; no much larger clone sits a single base away. Library creation used RACE. Data came from a NextSeq 500. During library preparation, unique molecular identifiers were attached to individual cDNA molecules so that TCRs could be counted in a quantitative, reproducible way. Both TCR alpha and TCR beta chains were sequenced from each blood RNA sample. As for the original processing: A median of around 96,000 TCRs per sample was observed, with a range of about 23,224 to 690,600. V, J and CDR3 annotation of the TCR reads was carried out using the Decombinator software suite. For the PS versus PT1 abundance plots, all samples were subsampled to the same number of TCRs (28,000). TCRs were defined as expanded if absent before sensitization and observed at least eight times at the 2-week time point. Using fastp trimming at Q25 and MiXCR clonotype assembly, TCRdb reanalyzed the public sequencing data and kept in-frame beta chains. Each record represents a unique CDR3 protein, reported with the most common genes and DNA among its rows. V and J calls and clone size were set by TCRdb, not the authors. In this sample the table shows 35,000 to 45,000 distinct CDR3 sequences, around 8.9% of which occur a single time. Clones ranked in the top ten supply 15% of the sample.

Reading the label with the study, this specimen's time point is: patch test 2, 6 weeks after DPC sensitization. Sample treatment or condition, as interpreted from the label and publication: therapeutic diphenylcyclopropenone sensitization with weekly scalp DPC. At each patch-test visit, blood was drawn before the patch test was applied. Patients were considered eligible if aged 18 to 70, diagnosed with alopecia and deemed suitable for DPC therapy, and patients were excluded if pregnant. Total RNA was extracted from unfractionated whole blood that had been collected in Tempus Blood RNA tubes. Overall study results and their limits: DPC sensitization did not change how many TCRs were above 1 in 1000 frequency, and no evidence was found of alterations in global repertoire structure. The number of PT1 expanded TCRs positively correlated with patch test score, significant at thresholds 8, 16 and 32 but not 4. Significantly more large CDR3 similarity clusters were formed by expanded TCRs than by pre-sensitization or healthy control sets, consistent with antigen-driven responses. Alopecia, a presumed autoimmune disease, was present in all patients, so the immune response of the patients might differ from that of healthy individuals. After repeated subsampling, changes were observed in the strength of the expansion versus patch-test correlation and in the threshold at which the correlation became significant.

CDR1 SGHRS and CDR2 YFSETQ are derived from the germline V gene. Trimming costs V 1 base and J 6 bases, and their ends lie 22 bases apart. The CDR3 has 17 amino acids, counting the end cysteine and phenylalanine. Only CDR3 DNA remains: 51 bases, in frame from the first base. This clonotype was obtained from a woman aged 40 to 50 with alopecia areata. Some clones in this sample may be carry-over from other donors' samples. The source was whole blood, collected in connection with sensitization to the hapten diphenylcyclopropenone (DPC). The chain employs TRBV5-1 and TRBJ1-1; tentative D gene TRBD1, with 6 bases matching. The DNA sequence is as follows: TGCGCCAGCAGCTTGCTTCCGGGGGGCGCGTCGGGTGCTGAAGCTTTCTTT. Translation gives CASSLLPGGASGAEAFF. The CDR3, completed at both ends by the reference TRBV5-1 and TRBJ1-1 genes, gives the full variable domain KAGVTQTPRYLIKTRGQQVTLSCSPISGHRSVSWYQQTPGQGLQFLFEYFSETQRNKGNFPGRFSGRQFSNSRSEMNVSTLELGDSALYLCASSLLPGGASGAEAFFGQGTRLTVV.